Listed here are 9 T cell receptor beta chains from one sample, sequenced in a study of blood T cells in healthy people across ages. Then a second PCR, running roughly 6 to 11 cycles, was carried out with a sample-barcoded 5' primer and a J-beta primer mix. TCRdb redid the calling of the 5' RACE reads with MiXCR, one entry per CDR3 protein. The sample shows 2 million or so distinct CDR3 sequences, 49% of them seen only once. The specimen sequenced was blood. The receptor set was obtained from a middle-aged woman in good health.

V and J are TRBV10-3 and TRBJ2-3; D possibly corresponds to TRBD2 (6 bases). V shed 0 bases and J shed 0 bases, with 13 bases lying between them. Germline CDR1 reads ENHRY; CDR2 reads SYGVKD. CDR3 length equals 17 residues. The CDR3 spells CAISESEGAPSTDTQYF. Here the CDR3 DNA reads TGTGCCATCAGTGAGTCGGAGGGAGCTCCTAGCACAGATACGCAGTATTTT.

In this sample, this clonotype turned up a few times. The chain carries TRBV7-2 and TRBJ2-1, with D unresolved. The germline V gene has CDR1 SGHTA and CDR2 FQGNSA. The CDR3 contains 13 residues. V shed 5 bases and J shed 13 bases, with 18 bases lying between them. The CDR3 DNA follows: TGTGCCAGCAGCCCTCGGAAAGAGTTAATACAGTTCTTC. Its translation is CASSPRKELIQFF.

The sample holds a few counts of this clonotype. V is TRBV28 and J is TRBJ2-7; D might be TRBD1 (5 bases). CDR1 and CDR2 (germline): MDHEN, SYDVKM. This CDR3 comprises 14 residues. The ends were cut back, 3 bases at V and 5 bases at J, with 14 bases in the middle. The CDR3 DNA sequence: TGTGCCAGCAGTTTTTTTAGGTCGACAGACGAGCAGTACTTC. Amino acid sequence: CASSFFRSTDEQYF.

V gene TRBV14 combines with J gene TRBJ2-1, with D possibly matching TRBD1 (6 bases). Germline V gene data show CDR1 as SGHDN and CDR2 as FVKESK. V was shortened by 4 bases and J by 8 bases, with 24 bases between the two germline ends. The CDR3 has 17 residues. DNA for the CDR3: TGTGCCAGCAGCCCTTATCCTCGGACAGTACTGAAGTATGAGCAGTTCTTC. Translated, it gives CASSPYPRTVLKYEQFF.

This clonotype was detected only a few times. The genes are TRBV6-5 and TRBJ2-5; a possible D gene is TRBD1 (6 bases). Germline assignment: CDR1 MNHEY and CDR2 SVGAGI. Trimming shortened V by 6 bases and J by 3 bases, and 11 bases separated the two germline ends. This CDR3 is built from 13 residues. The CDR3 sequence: CASRLGQKETQYF. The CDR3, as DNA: TGTGCCAGCAGACTTGGACAGAAAGAGACCCAGTACTTC.

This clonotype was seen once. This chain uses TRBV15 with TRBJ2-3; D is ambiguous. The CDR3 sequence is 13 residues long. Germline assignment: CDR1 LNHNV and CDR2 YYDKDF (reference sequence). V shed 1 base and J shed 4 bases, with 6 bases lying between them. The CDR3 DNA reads TGTGCCACCAGCAGAGGACCCGCAGATACGCAGTATTTT. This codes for CATSRGPADTQYF.

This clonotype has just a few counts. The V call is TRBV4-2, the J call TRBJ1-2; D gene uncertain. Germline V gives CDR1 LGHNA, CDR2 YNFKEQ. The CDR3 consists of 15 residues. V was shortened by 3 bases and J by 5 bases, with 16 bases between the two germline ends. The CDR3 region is CASSQADLGRYGYTF. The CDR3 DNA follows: TGTGCCAGCAGCCAGGCCGACCTTGGTCGGTATGGCTACACCTTC.

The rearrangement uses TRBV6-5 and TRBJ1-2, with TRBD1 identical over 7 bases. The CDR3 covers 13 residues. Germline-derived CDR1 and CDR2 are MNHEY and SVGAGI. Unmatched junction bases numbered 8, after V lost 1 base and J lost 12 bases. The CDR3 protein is CASSYWQGEGHTF. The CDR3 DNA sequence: TGTGCCAGCAGTTACTGGCAGGGGGAAGGCCACACCTTC.

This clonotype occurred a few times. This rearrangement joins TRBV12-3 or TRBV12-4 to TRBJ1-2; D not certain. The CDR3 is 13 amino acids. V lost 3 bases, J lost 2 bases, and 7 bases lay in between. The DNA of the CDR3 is TGTGCCAGCAGTTTCAAGGACAACTATGGCTACACCTTC. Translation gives CASSFKDNYGYTF.